This T cell receptor beta chain was documented in a study of blood T cell repertoires in COVID-19. Study-wide background: From the United States, Italy and Spain came samples of acute and convalescent COVID-19. PBMCs, B-cell-depleted T cells, or T cells provided the cDNA or gDNA that made up the material.

Trimming cost V 2 bases and J 8 bases, with 7 bases left between them. This CDR3 has 12 residues. Germline V CDR1 and CDR2: LGHDT, YNNKEL (reference sequence). Here immunoSEQ multiplex PCR was the method, and the copy in TCRdb shows in-frame clones only, minus some. The table includes 150,000 or so clones, 65% to 90% detected once. The source of this sequence is a man in his sixties with acute or convalescent COVID-19. The chain is built from TRBV3-1 (or the pseudogene TRBV3-2) and TRBJ2-1; D unclear. Sequenced sample: peripheral blood. This chain's CDR3 is CASSQLADEQFF. In DNA, the CDR3 is TGTGCCAGCAGCCAATTGGCGGATGAGCAGTTCTTC.